A selection of T cell receptor beta chains follows, all from one sample in a study of shared clonotypes between healthy human individuals. Only in-frame clones appear in the TCRdb table, and some are missing; sequencing was by immunoSEQ multiplex PCR. The data show 2.5 million or so clones, with more than 80% seen just once and over 0.12% held by the top ten. Material: naive CD4+ T cells sorted from blood. Source of these receptors: a young man in good health. Both conserved end residues are part of each CDR3. Each record gives: J gene, CDR3 length, D gene, clone size, V gene, CDR3 protein, CDR3 DNA. D genes are given only for firm matches. Clone size, where shown, is once, few, many, or a class for clones that have expanded.

j_gene: TRBJ1-5; len: 14; d_gene: -; abundance: -; v_gene: TRBV6-6; CDR3aa: CASSYSRGDQPQHF; CDR3nt: TGTGCCAGCAGTTACTCGAGAGGGGATCAGCCCCAGCATTTT
j_gene: TRBJ1-3; len: 16; d_gene: -; abundance: -; v_gene: TRBV5-1; CDR3aa: CASSLADTGSGNTIYF; CDR3nt: TGCGCCAGCAGCTTGGCCGACACGGGCTCTGGAAACACCATATATTTT
j_gene: TRBJ2-3; len: 16; d_gene: TRBD2; abundance: -; v_gene: TRBV9; CDR3aa: CASSVSGTSDTDTQYF; CDR3nt: TGTGCCAGCAGCGTAAGCGGGACTAGCGACACAGATACGCAGTATTTT
j_gene: TRBJ1-2; len: 12; d_gene: -; abundance: -; v_gene: TRBV6-5; CDR3aa: CASRGFTGGYTF; CDR3nt: TGTGCCAGCAGGGGCTTCACCGGAGGCTACACCTTC
j_gene: TRBJ1-1; len: 12; d_gene: -; abundance: few; v_gene: TRBV28; CDR3aa: CASSLQGPEAFF; CDR3nt: TGTGCCAGCAGTTTACAGGGCCCTGAAGCTTTCTTT
j_gene: TRBJ2-1; len: 17; d_gene: -; abundance: -; v_gene: TRBV18; CDR3aa: CASSPQSARDTYNEQFF; CDR3nt: TGTGCCAGCTCACCACAGTCGGCCAGGGACACCTACAATGAGCAGTTCTTC
j_gene: TRBJ2-2; len: 12; d_gene: -; abundance: -; v_gene: TRBV19; CDR3aa: CASSLPSGELFF; CDR3nt: TGTGCCAGTAGTCTGCCGTCCGGGGAGCTGTTTTTT
j_gene: TRBJ2-2; len: 13; d_gene: -; abundance: -; v_gene: TRBV18; CDR3aa: CASSPTSSGELFF; CDR3nt: TGTGCCAGCTCACCGACATCGTCAGGGGAGCTGTTTTTT
j_gene: TRBJ2-1; len: 14; d_gene: -; abundance: -; v_gene: TRBV27; CDR3aa: CASSRTTSYNEQFF; CDR3nt: TGTGCCAGCAGCCGCACAACCTCCTACAATGAGCAGTTCTTC
j_gene: TRBJ1-5; len: 14; d_gene: -; abundance: -; v_gene: TRBV30; CDR3aa: CAWSAFGGGQPQHF; CDR3nt: TGTGCCTGGAGTGCCTTCGGGGGCGGCCAGCCCCAGCATTTT
j_gene: TRBJ1-2; len: 14; d_gene: -; abundance: -; v_gene: TRBV19; CDR3aa: CASEPGTIEGGYTF; CDR3nt: TGTGCCAGTGAGCCAGGGACAATCGAGGGCGGCTACACCTTC
j_gene: TRBJ2-5; len: 13; d_gene: -; abundance: -; v_gene: TRBV7-9; CDR3aa: CASSLSGQETQYF; CDR3nt: TGTGCCAGCAGCCTTAGCGGACAAGAGACCCAGTACTTC
j_gene: TRBJ1-6; len: 18; d_gene: TRBD1; abundance: -; v_gene: TRBV19; CDR3aa: CASSIAGGQGANNSPLHF; CDR3nt: TGTGCCAGTAGTATCGCGGGCGGGCAGGGGGCAAATAATTCACCCCTCCACTTT
j_gene: TRBJ1-4; len: 15; d_gene: -; abundance: -; v_gene: TRBV6-5; CDR3aa: CASSYFGQSNEKLFF; CDR3nt: TGTGCCAGCAGTTATTTCGGTCAGTCTAATGAAAAACTGTTTTTT
j_gene: TRBJ1-5; len: 16; d_gene: -; abundance: -; v_gene: TRBV28; CDR3aa: CASSLYPGVSNQPQHF; CDR3nt: TGTGCCAGCAGTTTATATCCTGGAGTTAGCAATCAGCCCCAGCATTTT
j_gene: TRBJ2-1; len: 17; d_gene: TRBD2; abundance: once; v_gene: TRBV5-1; CDR3aa: CASSPTSASGAYNEQFF; CDR3nt: TGCGCCAGCAGCCCCACGTCGGCTAGCGGAGCCTACAATGAGCAGTTCTTC
j_gene: TRBJ2-1; len: 16; d_gene: -; abundance: -; v_gene: TRBV7-9; CDR3aa: CASSFYRDLRSNEQFF; CDR3nt: TGTGCCAGCAGCTTTTATAGGGATCTTAGGAGTAATGAGCAGTTCTTC
j_gene: TRBJ2-3; len: 17; d_gene: -; abundance: -; v_gene: TRBV18; CDR3aa: CASSPPQRGVSADTQYF; CDR3nt: TGTGCCAGCTCACCACCACAGAGGGGCGTCAGCGCAGATACGCAGTATTTT
j_gene: TRBJ1-1; len: 15; d_gene: -; abundance: -; v_gene: TRBV19; CDR3aa: CASSDTTVLNTEAFF; CDR3nt: TGTGCCAGTAGTGATACGACAGTTCTGAACACTGAAGCTTTCTTT
j_gene: TRBJ1-2; len: 17; d_gene: TRBD1; abundance: once; v_gene: TRBV2; CDR3aa: CASSGVGTGSLSRGYTF; CDR3nt: TGTGCCAGCAGTGGAGTTGGGACAGGCAGTCTTTCGAGGGGCTACACCTTC
j_gene: TRBJ1-1; len: 14; d_gene: TRBD1; abundance: few; v_gene: TRBV10-3; CDR3aa: CAITRQGENTEAFF; CDR3nt: TGTGCCATCACCCGACAGGGGGAGAACACTGAAGCTTTCTTT
j_gene: TRBJ2-5; len: 15; d_gene: -; abundance: -; v_gene: TRBV18; CDR3aa: CASSRRGTLQETQYF; CDR3nt: TGTGCCAGCTCACGACGCGGGACCCTCCAAGAGACCCAGTACTTC
j_gene: TRBJ1-6; len: 14; d_gene: -; abundance: -; v_gene: TRBV23-1; CDR3aa: CASSPGQFGSPLHF; CDR3nt: TGCGCCAGCAGTCCCGGACAGTTTGGGTCACCCCTCCACTTT
j_gene: TRBJ1-1; len: 15; d_gene: -; abundance: -; v_gene: TRBV5-4; CDR3aa: CASSLAIGSYTEAFF; CDR3nt: TGTGCCAGCAGCTTGGCCATCGGGTCCTACACTGAAGCTTTCTTT